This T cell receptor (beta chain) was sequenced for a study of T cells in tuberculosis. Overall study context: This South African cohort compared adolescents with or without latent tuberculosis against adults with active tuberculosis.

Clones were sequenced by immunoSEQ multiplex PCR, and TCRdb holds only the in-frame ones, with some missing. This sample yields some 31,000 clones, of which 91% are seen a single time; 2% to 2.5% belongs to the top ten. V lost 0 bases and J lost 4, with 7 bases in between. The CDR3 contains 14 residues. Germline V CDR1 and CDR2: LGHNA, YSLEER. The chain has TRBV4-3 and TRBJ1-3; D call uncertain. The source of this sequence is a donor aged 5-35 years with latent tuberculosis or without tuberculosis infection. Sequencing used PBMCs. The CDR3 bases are TGCGCCAGCAGCCAAGAATGGCAGGGAAACACCATATATTTT. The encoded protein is CASSQEWQGNTIYF.